The entry that follows covers one T cell receptor beta chain sequence. The data belong to a study of control samples from healthy donors and cancer patients. CDR1 and CDR2 from the germline V gene are LGHDT and YNNKEL (reference sequence). V dropped 2 bases and J dropped 6; count of bases not matched to a gene: 16. The CDR3 has 17 residues. Profiled with immunoSEQ multiplex PCR; TCRdb holds only in-frame clones, not every one. Of about 150,000 clones listed, approximately 94% are singletons. Sequencing was performed on blood. The V and J genes are TRBV3-1 (or the pseudogene TRBV3-2) and TRBJ2-7; 7 bases line up with TRBD1. This TCR came from a man younger than 30 in good health. This CDR3 reads CASSQSSLGGVGVEQYF. CDR3 nucleotide sequence: TGTGCCAGCAGCCAATCCTCCCTAGGGGGCGTAGGTGTCGAGCAGTACTTC.